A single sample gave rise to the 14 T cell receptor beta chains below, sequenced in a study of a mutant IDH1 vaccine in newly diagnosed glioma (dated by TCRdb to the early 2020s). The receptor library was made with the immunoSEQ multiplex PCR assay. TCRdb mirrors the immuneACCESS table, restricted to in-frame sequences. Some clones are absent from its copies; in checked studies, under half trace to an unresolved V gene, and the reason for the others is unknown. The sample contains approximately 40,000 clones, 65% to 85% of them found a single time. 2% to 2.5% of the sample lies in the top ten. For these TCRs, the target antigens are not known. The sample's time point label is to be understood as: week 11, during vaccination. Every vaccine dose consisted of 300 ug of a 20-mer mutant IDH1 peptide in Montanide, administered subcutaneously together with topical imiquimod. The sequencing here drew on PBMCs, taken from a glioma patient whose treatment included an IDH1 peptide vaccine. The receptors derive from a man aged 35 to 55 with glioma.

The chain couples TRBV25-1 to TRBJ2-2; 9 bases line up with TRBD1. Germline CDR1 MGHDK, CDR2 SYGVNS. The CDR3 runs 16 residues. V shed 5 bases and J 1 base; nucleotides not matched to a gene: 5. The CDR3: CASSPRQGGNTGELFF. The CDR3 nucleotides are TGTGCCAGCAGTCCCAGACAGGGGGGGAACACCGGGGAGCTGTTTTTT.

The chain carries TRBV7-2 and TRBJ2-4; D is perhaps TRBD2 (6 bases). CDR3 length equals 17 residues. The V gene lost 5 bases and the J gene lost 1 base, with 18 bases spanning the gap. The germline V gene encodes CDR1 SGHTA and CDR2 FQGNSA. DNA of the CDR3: TGTGCCAGCAGCCCAGGAAGAGGAGGGCCTGCCAAAAACATTCAGTACTTC. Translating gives CASSPGRGGPAKNIQYF.

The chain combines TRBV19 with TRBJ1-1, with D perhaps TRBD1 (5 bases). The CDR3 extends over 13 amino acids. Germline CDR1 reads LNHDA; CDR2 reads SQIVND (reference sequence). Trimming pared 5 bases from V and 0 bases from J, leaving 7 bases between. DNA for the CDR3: TGTGCCAGTAGTGAACAGGTGAACACTGAAGCTTTCTTT. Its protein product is CASSEQVNTEAFF.

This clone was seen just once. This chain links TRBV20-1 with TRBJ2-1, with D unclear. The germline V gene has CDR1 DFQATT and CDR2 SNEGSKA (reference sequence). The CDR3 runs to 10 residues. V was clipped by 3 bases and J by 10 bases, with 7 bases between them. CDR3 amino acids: CSARSGEQFF. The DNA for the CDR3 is TGCAGTGCTAGGTCAGGCGAGCAGTTCTTC.

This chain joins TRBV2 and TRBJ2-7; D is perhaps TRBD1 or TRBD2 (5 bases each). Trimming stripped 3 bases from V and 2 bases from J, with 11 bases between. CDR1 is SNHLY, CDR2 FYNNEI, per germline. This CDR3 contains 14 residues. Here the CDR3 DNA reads TGTGCCAGCAGTGAGCAGGGAGTAACCTACGAGCAGTACTTC. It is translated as CASSEQGVTYEQYF.

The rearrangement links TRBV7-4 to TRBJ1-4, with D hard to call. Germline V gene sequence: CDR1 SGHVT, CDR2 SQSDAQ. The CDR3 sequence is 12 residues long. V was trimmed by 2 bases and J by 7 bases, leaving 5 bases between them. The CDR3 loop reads CASSLPLEKLFF. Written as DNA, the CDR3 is TGTGCCAGCAGCTTACCCCTTGAAAAACTGTTTTTT.

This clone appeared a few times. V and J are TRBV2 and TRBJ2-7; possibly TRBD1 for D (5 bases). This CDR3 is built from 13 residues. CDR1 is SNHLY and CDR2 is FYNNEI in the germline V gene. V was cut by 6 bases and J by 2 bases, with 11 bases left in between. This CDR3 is CASSRQQTYEQYF. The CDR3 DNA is TGTGCCAGCAGCAGACAGCAGACCTACGAGCAGTACTTC. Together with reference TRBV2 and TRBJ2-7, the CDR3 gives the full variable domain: EPEVTQTPSHQVTQMGQEVILRCVPISNHLYFYWYRQILGQKVEFLVSFYNNEISEKSEIFDDQFSVERPDGSNFTLKIRSTKLEDSAMYFCASSRQQTYEQYFGPGTRLTVT.

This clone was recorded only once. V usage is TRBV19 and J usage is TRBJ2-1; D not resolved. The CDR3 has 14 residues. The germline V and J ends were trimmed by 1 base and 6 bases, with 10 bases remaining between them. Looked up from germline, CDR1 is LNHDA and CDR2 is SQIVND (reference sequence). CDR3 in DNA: TGTGCCAGTAGTATAGTAGCACCGGGCAATGAGCAGTTCTTC. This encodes CASSIVAPGNEQFF.

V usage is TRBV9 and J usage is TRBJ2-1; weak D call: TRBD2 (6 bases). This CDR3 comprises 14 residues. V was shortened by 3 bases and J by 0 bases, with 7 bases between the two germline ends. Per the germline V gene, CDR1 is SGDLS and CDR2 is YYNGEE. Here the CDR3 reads CASSGDSSYNEQFF. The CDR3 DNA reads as TGTGCCAGCAGCGGGGACTCCTCCTACAATGAGCAGTTCTTC.

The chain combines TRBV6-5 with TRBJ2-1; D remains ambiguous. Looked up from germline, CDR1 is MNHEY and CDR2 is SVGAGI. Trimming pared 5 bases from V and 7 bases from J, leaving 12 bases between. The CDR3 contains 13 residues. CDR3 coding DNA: TGTGCCAGCAGTGGGGTAGGATGGAATGAGCAGTTCTTC. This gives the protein CASSGVGWNEQFF.

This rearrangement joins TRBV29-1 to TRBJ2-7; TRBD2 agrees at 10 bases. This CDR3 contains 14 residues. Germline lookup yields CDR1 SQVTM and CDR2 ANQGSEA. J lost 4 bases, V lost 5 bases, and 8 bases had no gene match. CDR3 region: CSVHVASGSYEQYF. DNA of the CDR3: TGCAGCGTTCATGTGGCTAGCGGGAGTTACGAGCAGTACTTC.

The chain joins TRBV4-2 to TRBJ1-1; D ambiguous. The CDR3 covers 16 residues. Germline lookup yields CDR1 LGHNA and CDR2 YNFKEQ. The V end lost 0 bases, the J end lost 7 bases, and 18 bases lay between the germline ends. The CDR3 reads CASSQEPRIDSREAFF. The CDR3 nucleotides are TGTGCCAGCAGCCAAGAGCCCCGGATCGATTCTCGTGAAGCTTTCTTT.

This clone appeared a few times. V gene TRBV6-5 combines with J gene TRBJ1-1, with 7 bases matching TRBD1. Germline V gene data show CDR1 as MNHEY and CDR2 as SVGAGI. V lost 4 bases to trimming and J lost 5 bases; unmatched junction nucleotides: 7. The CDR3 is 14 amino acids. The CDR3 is CASSWRGQGTEAFF. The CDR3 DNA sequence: TGTGCCAGCAGTTGGAGGGGGCAGGGTACTGAAGCTTTCTTT.

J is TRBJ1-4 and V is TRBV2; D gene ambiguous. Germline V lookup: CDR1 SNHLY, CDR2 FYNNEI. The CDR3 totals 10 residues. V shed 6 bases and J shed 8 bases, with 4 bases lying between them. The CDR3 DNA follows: TGTGCCAGCAGCGAGGAAAAACTGTTTTTT. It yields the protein CASSEEKLFF.